The TCR beta chain under discussion was sequenced for a study of control samples from healthy donors and cancer patients. Trimming took off 8 bases at V and 4 bases at J, with 15 bases between the two ends. The CDR3 totals 14 residues. Germline CDR1 SEHNR, CDR2 FQNEAQ (reference sequence). Only in-frame clones appear in the TCRdb table, and some are missing; sequencing was by immunoSEQ multiplex PCR. The table shows approximately 170,000 clones, with 92% occurring only once. The J gene is TRBJ1-3, the V gene TRBV7-9; TRBD1 might be the D (5 bases). What was sequenced was blood. The TCR originated in a woman between 25 and 40 years old in good health. The CDR3 region has the DNA TGTGCCAGCTCAGTGGGGGGTCAGGGAAACACCATATATTTT. It is translated as CASSVGGQGNTIYF.